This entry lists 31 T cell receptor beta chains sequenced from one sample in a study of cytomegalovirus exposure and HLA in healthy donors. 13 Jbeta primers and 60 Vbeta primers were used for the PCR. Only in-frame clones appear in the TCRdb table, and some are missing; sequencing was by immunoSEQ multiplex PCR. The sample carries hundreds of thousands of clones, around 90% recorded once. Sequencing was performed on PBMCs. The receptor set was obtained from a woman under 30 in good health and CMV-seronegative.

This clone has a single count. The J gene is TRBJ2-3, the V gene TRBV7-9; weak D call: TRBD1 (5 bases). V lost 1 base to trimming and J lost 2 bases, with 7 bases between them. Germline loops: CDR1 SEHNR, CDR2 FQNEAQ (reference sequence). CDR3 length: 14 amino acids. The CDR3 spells CASSLEGITDTQYF. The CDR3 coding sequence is TGTGCCAGCAGCTTAGAGGGGATCACAGATACGCAGTATTTT.

Here the CDR3 reads CASSLVRSGTYNSPLHF. The CDR3 nucleotides are TGTGCCAGCAGCTTGGTGCGCTCCGGGACCTATAATTCACCCCTCCACTTT. The chain employs TRBV5-6 and TRBJ1-6; D is unclear. V gave up 0 bases and J gave up 2 bases, with 12 bases separating them. The CDR3 covers 17 residues. Germline V gene lookup returns CDR1 SGHDT and CDR2 YYEEEE.

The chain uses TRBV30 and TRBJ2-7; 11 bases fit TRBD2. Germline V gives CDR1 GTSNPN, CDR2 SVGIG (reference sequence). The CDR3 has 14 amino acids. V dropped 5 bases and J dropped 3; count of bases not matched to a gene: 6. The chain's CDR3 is CAWATSGGFYEQYF. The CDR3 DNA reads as TGTGCCTGGGCAACTAGCGGGGGTTTCTACGAGCAGTACTTC. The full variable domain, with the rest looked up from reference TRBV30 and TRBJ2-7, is SQTIHQWPATLVQPVGSPLSLECTVEGTSNPNLYWYRQAAGRGLQLLFYSVGIGQISSEVPQNLSASRPQDRQFILSSKKLLLSDSGFYLCAWATSGGFYEQYFGPGTRLTVT.

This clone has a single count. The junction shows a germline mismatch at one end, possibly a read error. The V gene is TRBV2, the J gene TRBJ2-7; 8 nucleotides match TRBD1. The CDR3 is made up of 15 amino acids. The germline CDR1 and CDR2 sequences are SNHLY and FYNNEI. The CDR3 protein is CASSPGQGFSYGQYF. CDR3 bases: TGTGCCAGCAGTCCCGGACAGGGCTTCTCCTACGGGCAGTACTTC. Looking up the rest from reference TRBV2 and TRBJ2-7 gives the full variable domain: EPEVTQTPSHQVTQMGQEVILRCVPISNHLYFYWYRQILGQKVEFLVSFYNNEISEKSEIFDDQFSVERPDGSNFTLKIRSTKLEDSAMYFCASSPGQGFSYGQYFGPGTRLTVT.

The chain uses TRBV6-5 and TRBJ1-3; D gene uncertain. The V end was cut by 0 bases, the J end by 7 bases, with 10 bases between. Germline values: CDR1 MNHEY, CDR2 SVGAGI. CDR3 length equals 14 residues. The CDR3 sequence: CASSYSGGINTIYF. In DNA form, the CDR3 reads TGTGCCAGCAGTTACTCGGGAGGGATTAACACCATATATTTT.

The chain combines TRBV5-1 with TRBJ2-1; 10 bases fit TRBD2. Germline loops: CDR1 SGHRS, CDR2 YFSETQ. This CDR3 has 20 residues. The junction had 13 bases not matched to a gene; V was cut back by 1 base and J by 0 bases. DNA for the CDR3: TGCGCCAGCAGCTTGATGTCCCCGGCTAGCGGGGGCAGCTCCTACAATGAGCAGTTCTTC. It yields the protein CASSLMSPASGGSSYNEQFF.

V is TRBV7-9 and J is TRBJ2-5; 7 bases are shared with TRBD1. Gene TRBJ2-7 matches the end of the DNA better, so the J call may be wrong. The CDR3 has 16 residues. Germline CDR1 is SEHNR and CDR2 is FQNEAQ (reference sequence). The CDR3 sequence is CASSSYIPGTAYEQYF. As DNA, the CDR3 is TGTGCCAGCAGCTCATATATTCCAGGGACAGCATACGAGCAGTACTTC.

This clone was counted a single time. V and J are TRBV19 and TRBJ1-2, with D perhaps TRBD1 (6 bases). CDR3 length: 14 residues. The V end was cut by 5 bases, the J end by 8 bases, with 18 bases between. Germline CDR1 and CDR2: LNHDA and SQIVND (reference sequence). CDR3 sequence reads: CASSQGGDKGGYTF. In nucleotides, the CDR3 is TGTGCCAGTAGTCAAGGGGGGGACAAAGGAGGCTACACCTTC.

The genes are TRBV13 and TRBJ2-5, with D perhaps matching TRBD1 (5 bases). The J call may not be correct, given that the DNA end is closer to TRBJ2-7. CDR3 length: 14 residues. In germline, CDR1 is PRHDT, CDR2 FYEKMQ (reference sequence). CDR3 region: CASSSDSLSYEQYF. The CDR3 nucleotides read TGTGCCAGCAGTTCCGACAGCCTCTCCTACGAGCAGTACTTC.

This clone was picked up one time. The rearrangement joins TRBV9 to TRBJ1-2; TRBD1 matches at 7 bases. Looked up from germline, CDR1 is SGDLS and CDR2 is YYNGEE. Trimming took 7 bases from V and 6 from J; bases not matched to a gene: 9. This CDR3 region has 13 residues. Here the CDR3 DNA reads TGTGCCAGCTCTCGGGAGGGGGCGGATGGCTACACCTTC. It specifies CASSREGADGYTF.

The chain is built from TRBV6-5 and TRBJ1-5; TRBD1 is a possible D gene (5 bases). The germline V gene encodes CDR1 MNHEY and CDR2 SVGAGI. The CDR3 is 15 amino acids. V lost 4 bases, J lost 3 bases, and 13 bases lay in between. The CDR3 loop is CASSSKGRYNQPQHF. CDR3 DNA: TGTGCCAGCAGTTCCAAGGGGCGGTACAATCAGCCCCAGCATTTT.

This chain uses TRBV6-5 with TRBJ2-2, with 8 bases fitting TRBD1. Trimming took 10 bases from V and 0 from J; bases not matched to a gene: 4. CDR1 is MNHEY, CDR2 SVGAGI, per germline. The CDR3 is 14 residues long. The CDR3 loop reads CATRGQANTGELFF. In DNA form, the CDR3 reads TGTGCCACCAGGGGACAGGCGAACACCGGGGAGCTGTTTTTT.

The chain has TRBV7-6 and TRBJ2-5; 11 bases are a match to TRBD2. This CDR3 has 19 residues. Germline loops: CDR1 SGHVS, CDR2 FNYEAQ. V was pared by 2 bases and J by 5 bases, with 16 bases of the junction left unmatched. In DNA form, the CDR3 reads TGTGCCAGCAGCTTACCTGAGGGTAGCGGGGGGGGTTTGAGGGAGACCCAGTACTTC. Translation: CASSLPEGSGGGLRETQYF.

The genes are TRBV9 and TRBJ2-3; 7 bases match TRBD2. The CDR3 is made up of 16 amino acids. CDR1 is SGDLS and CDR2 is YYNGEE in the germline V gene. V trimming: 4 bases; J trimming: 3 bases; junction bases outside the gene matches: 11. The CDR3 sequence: CASSPRGREGTDTQYF. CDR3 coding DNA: TGTGCCAGCAGCCCCCGGGGCAGGGAGGGGACAGATACGCAGTATTTT.

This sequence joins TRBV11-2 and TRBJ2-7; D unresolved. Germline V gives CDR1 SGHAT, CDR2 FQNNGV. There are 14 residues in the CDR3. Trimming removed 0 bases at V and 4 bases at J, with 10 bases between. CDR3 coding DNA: TGTGCCAGCAGCTTAGATCCCCCCCCTTACGAGCAGTACTTC. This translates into CASSLDPPPYEQYF.

CDR3 coding DNA: TGCGCCAGCAGCCTTTCAGGGGGCCCCTACGAGCAGTACTTC. This codes for CASSLSGGPYEQYF. The chain is built from TRBV4-1 and TRBJ2-7; TRBD1 matches 8 bases. CDR3 length: 14 residues. Germline CDR1 MGHRA, CDR2 YSYEKL. V lost 4 bases, J lost 2 bases, and 4 bases stayed unmatched.

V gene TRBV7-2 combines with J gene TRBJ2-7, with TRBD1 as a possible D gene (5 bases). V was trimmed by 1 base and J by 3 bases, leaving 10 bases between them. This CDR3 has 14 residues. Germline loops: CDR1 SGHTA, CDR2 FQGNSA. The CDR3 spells CASSLGPGNYEQYF. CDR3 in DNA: TGTGCCAGCAGCTTAGGTCCAGGGAACTACGAGCAGTACTTC. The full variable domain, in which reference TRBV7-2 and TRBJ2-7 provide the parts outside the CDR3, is GAGVSQSPSNKVTEKGKDVELRCDPISGHTALYWYRQSLGQGLEFLIYFQGNSAPDKSGLPSDRFSAERTGGSVSTLTIQRTQQEDSAVYLCASSLGPGNYEQYFGPGTRLTVT.

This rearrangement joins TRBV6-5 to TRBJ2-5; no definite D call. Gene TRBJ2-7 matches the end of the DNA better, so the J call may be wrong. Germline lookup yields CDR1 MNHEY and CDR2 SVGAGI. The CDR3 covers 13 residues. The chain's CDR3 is CASSKPNSYEQYF. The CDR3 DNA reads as TGTGCCAGCAGTAAGCCGAACTCCTACGAGCAGTACTTC.

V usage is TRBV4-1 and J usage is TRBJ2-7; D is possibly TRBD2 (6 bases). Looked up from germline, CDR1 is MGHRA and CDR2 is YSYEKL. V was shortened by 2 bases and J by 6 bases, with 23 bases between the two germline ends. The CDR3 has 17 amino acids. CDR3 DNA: TGCGCCAGCAGCCAATGGGGTACTAGCCAGAGCTTCTCCGAGCAGTACTTC. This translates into CASSQWGTSQSFSEQYF.

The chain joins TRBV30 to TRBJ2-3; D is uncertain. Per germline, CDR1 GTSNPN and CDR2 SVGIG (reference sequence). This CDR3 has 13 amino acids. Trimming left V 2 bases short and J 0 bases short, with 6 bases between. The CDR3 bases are TGTGCCTGGAGTAGCCTGAGCACAGATACGCAGTATTTT. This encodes CAWSSLSTDTQYF.

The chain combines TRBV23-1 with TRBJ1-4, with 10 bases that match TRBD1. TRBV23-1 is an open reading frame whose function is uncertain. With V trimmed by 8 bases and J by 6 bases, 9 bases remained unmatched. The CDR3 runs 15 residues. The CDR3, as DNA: TGCGCCAGCTTTTTGTCCGGGACAGGGGATGAAAAACTGTTTTTT. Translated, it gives CASFLSGTGDEKLFF.

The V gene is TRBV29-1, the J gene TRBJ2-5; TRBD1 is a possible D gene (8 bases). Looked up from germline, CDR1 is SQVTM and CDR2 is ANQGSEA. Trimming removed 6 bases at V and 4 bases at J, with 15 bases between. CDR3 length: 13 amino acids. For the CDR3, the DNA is TGCAGCGTCTTTACAGGGGGGGTAGAGACCCAGTACTTC. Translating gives CSVFTGGVETQYF.

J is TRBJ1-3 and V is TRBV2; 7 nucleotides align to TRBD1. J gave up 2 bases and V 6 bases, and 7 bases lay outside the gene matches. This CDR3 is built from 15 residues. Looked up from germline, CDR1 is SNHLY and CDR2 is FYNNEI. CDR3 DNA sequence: TGTGCCAGCAGGATCCAGGGGGTACCTGGAAACACCATATATTTT. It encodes CASRIQGVPGNTIYF.

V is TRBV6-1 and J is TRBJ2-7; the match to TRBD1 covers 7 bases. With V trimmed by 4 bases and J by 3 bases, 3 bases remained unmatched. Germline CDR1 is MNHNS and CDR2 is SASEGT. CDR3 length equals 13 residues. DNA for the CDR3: TGTGCCAGCAGTGGACAGGGAGTCTACGAGCAGTACTTC. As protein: CASSGQGVYEQYF.

The CDR3 DNA reads as TGTGCCAGCAGCTTTTTCAGTGGTGAAGCTTTCTTT. The encoded protein is CASSFFSGEAFF. The chain recombines TRBV5-6 with TRBJ1-1; no clear D. V shed 2 bases and J shed 7 bases, with 9 bases lying between them. In germline, CDR1 is SGHDT, CDR2 YYEEEE. There are 12 residues in the CDR3. The entire variable domain, with the rest obtained from reference TRBV5-6 and TRBJ1-1, is as follows: DAGVTQSPTHLIKTRGQQVTLRCSPKSGHDTVSWYQQALGQGPQFIFQYYEEEERQRGNFPDRFSGHQFPNYSSELNVNALLLGDSALYLCASSFFSGEAFFGQGTRLTVV.

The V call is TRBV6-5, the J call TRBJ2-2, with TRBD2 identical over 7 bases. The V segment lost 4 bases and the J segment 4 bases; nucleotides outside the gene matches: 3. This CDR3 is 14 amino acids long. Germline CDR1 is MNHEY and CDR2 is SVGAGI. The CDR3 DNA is TGTGCCAGCAGTTCCACTAGCGCCACCGGGGAGCTGTTTTTT. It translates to CASSSTSATGELFF.

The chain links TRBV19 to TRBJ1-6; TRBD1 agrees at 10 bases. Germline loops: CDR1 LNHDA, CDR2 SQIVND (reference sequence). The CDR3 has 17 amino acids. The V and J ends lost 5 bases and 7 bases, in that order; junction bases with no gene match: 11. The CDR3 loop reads CASSSAATGGANSPLHF. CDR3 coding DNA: TGTGCCAGTAGTTCCGCCGCGACAGGGGGCGCGAATTCACCCCTCCACTTT. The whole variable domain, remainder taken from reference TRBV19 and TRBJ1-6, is DGGITQSPKYLFRKEGQNVTLSCEQNLNHDAMYWYRQDPGQGLRLIYYSQIVNDFQKGDIAEGYSVSREKKESFPLTVTSAQKNPTAFYLCASSSAATGGANSPLHFGNGTRLTVT.

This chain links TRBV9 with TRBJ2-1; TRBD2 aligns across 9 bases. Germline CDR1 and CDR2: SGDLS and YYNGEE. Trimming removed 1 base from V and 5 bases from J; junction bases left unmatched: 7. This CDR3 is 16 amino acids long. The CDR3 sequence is CASSVYAGGQDNEQFF. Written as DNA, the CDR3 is TGTGCCAGCAGCGTATATGCGGGGGGGCAGGACAATGAGCAGTTCTTC.

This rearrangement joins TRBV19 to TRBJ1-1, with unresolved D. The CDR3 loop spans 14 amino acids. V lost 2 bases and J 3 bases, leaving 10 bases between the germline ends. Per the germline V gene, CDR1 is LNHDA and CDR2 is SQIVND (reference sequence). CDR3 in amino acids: CASSISGWDTEAFF. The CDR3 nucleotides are TGTGCCAGTAGTATATCGGGTTGGGACACTGAAGCTTTCTTT.

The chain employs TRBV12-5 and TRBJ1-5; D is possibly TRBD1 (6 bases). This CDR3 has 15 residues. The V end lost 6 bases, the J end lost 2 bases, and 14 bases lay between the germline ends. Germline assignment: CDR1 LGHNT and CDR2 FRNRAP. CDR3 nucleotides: TGTGCTAGTGGGTCAGGGGCAGCCCGCAATCAGCCCCAGCATTTT. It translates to CASGSGAARNQPQHF.

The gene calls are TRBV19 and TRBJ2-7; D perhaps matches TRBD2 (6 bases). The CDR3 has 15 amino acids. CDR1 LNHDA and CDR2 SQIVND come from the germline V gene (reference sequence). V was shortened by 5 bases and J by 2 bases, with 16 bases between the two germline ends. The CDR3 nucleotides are TGTGCCAGTAGTCTCGACTGGGGGGAGCCCTACGAGCAGTACTTC. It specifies CASSLDWGEPYEQYF.